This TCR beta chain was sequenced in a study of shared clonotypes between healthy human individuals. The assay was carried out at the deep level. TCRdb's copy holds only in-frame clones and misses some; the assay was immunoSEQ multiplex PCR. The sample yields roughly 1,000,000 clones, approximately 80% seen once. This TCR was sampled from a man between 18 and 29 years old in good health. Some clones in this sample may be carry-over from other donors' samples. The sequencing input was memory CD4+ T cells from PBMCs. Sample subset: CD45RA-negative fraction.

This chain's CDR3 is CASSLLPSGRRNEQFF. CDR3 nucleotides: TGCGCCAGCAGCTTGTTACCTAGCGGGAGGAGGAATGAGCAGTTCTTC. V is TRBV5-1 and J is TRBJ2-1; 11 positions agree with TRBD2. The junction had 7 bases not matched to a gene; V was cut back by 1 base and J by 7 bases. The germline V gene encodes CDR1 SGHRS and CDR2 YFSETQ. CDR3 size: 16 residues. Filled out from reference TRBV5-1 and TRBJ2-1, the complete variable domain reads KAGVTQTPRYLIKTRGQQVTLSCSPISGHRSVSWYQQTPGQGLQFLFEYFSETQRNKGNFPGRFSGRQFSNSRSEMNVSTLELGDSALYLCASSLLPSGRRNEQFFGPGTRLTVL.